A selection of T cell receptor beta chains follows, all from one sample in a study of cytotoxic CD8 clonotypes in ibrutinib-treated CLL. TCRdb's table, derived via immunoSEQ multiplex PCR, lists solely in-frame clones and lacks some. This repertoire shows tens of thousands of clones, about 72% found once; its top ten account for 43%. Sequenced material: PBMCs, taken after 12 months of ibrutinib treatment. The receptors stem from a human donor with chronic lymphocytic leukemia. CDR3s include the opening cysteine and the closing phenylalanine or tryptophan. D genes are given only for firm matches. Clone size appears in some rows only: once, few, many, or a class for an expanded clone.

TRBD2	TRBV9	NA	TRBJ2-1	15	CASSRGVSSYNEQFF	TGTGCCAGCAGCCGGGGGGTGAGCTCCTACAATGAGCAGTTCTTC
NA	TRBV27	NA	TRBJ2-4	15	CASRPWEGGRNIQYF	TGTGCCAGCAGGCCTTGGGAGGGGGGGAGAAACATTCAGTACTTC
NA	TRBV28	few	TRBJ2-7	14	CASKAPGTTYEQYF	TGTGCCAGCAAAGCTCCCGGGACGACCTACGAGCAGTACTTC
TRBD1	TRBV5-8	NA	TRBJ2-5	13	CASRRQGRETQYF	TGTGCCAGCAGACGACAGGGGAGAGAGACCCAGTACTTC
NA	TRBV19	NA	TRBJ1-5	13	CASSIDVGQPQHF	TGTGCCAGTAGTATAGATGTTGGTCAGCCCCAGCATTTT
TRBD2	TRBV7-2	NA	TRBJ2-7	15	CASSTKRGSPYEQYF	TGTGCCAGCAGCACCAAACGCGGGAGTCCCTACGAGCAGTACTTC
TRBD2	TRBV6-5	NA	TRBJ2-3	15	CASSYLGGSTDTQYF	TGTGCCAGCAGTTATTTGGGGGGGAGCACAGATACGCAGTATTTT
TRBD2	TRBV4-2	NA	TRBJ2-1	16	CASSQGLTSGRNEQFF	TGTGCCAGCAGCCAAGGGTTGACTAGCGGGAGAAATGAGCAGTTCTTC
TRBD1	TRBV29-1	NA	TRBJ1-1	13	CSARQGTDTEAFF	TGCAGCGCGCGACAGGGAACCGACACTGAAGCTTTCTTT
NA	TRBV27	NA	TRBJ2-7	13	CASSRRGSYEQYF	TGTGCCAGCAGCCGCCGTGGCTCCTACGAGCAGTACTTC
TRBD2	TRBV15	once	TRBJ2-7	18	CATSREVWTSGKTYEQYF	TGTGCCACCAGCAGAGAGGTCTGGACTAGCGGGAAAACCTACGAGCAGTACTTC
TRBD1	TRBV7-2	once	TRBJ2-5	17	CASSPRWDRVSQETQYF	TGTGCCAGCAGCCCTAGATGGGACAGGGTCTCTCAAGAGACCCAGTACTTC
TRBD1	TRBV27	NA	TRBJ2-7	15	CASSLLGTGGYEQYF	TGTGCCAGCAGTTTACTCGGGACAGGGGGCTACGAGCAGTACTTC
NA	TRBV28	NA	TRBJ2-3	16	CASSSLGERLTDTQYF	TGTGCCAGCAGTTCCCTGGGGGAGCGCCTCACAGATACGCAGTATTTT
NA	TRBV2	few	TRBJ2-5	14	CASISGQGVETQYF	TGTGCCAGCATTTCTGGGCAGGGCGTAGAGACCCAGTACTTC
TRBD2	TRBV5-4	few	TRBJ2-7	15	CASSLESSGSYEQYF	TGTGCCAGCAGCTTGGAGTCTAGCGGGAGTTACGAGCAGTACTTC
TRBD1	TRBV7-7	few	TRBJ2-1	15	CASSHPGQGIDEQFF	TGTGCTAGCAGCCACCCGGGACAGGGGATAGATGAGCAGTTCTTC
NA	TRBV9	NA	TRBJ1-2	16	CASSADPWGANYGYTF	TGTGCCAGCAGCGCGGACCCCTGGGGGGCTAACTATGGCTACACCTTC
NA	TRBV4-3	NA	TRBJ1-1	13	CASSRQRSTEAFF	TGCGCCAGCAGCCGTCAGCGAAGTACTGAAGCTTTCTTT
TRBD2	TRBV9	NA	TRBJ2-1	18	CASSPGLAGGSSYNEQFF	TGTGCCAGCAGCCCGGGACTAGCGGGGGGCAGCTCCTACAATGAGCAGTTCTTC
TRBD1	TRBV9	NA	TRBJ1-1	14	CASSVGQGETEAFF	TGTGCCAGCAGCGTGGGACAGGGAGAAACTGAAGCTTTCTTT
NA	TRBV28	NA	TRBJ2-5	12	CASSLQVETQYF	TGTGCCAGCAGTCTACAGGTGGAGACCCAGTACTTC
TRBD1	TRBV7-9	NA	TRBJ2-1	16	CASSQPWTGSGHEQFF	TGTGCCAGCAGCCAACCTTGGACAGGCTCTGGCCATGAGCAGTTCTTC
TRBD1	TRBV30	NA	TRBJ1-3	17	CAWSVGTGSYSGNTIYF	TGTGCCTGGAGTGTAGGGACAGGGAGCTACTCTGGAAACACCATATATTTT
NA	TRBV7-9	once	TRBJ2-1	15	CASSRTRGEGNEQFF	TGTGCCAGCAGCCGAACTAGAGGGGAAGGCAATGAGCAGTTCTTC
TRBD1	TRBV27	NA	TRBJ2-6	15	CASGKTGYGANVLTF	TGTGCCAGCGGAAAGACAGGGTACGGGGCCAACGTCCTGACTTTC
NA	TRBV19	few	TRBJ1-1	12	CASSLSHTEAFF	TGTGCCAGTAGTCTGTCCCACACTGAAGCTTTCTTT
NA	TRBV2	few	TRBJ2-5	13	CASSEYREETQYF	TGTGCCAGCAGTGAATACAGGGAAGAGACCCAGTACTTC
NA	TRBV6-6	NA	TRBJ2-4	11	CASKGGNIQYF	TGTGCCAGCAAGGGGGGAAACATTCAGTACTTC
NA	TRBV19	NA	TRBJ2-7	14	CASSAAGSSYEQYF	TGTGCCAGTAGTGCGGCGGGGAGCTCCTACGAGCAGTACTTC
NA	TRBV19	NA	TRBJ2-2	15	CASRKPGTTGGELFF	TGTGCCAGTAGGAAACCCGGGACGACAGGCGGGGAGCTGTTTTTT
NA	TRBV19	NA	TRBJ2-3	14	CASSIDGRMDTQYF	TGTGCCAGTAGTATAGACGGGCGGATGGATACGCAGTATTTT
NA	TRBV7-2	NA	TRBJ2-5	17	CASSPGHRPRVEETQYF	TGTGCCAGCAGCCCGGGACACCGCCCCAGAGTGGAAGAGACCCAGTACTTC
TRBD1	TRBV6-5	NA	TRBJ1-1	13	CASSSLDRETAFF	TGTGCCAGCAGTTCTCTGGACAGGGAAACGGCTTTCTTT
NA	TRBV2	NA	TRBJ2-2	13	CASSEANTGELFF	TGTGCCAGCAGTGAAGCAAACACCGGGGAGCTGTTTTTT
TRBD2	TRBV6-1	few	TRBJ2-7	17	CASSAQRTSGNSYEQYF	TGTGCCAGCAGTGCCCAGCGGACTAGCGGGAACTCCTACGAGCAGTACTTC
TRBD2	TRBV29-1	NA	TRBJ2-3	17	CSVPGLADASSTDTQYF	TGCAGCGTCCCGGGACTAGCGGACGCCTCTAGCACAGATACGCAGTATTTT
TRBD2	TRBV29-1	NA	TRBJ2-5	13	CSVRGGPGETQYF	TGCAGCGTAAGGGGAGGGCCGGGAGAGACCCAGTACTTC
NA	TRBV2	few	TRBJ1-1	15	CATGTGPVGFTEAFF	TGTGCCACCGGAACCGGGCCGGTGGGGTTCACTGAAGCTTTCTTT
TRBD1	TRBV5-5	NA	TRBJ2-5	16	CASSLGGQGVQETQYF	TGTGCCAGCAGCTTGGGGGGACAGGGAGTACAGGAGACCCAGTACTTC
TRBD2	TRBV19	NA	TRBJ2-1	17	CASSTSSGTSGSGEQFF	TGTGCCAGTAGTACTAGCTCCGGGACTAGCGGGAGTGGTGAGCAGTTCTTC
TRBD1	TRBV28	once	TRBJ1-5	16	CASSFGTVYSNQPQHF	TGTGCCAGCAGTTTCGGGACAGTTTATAGCAATCAGCCCCAGCATTTT
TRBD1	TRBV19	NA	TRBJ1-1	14	CASRQGPESTEAFF	TGTGCCAGTCGACAGGGGCCTGAGAGCACTGAAGCTTTCTTT
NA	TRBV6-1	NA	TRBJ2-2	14	CASADRGFTGELFF	TGTGCCAGCGCGGACAGAGGATTCACCGGGGAGCTGTTTTTT
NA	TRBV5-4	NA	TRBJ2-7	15	CASSLVGGLSYEQYF	TGTGCCAGCAGCTTGGTTGGGGGACTCTCCTACGAGCAGTACTTC
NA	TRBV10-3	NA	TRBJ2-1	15	CAISERDPRGDEQFF	TGTGCCATCAGTGAGAGGGACCCTAGGGGCGATGAGCAGTTCTTC
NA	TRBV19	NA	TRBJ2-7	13	CASSIDRSYEQYF	TGTGCCAGTAGTATAGACAGGTCCTACGAGCAGTACTTC
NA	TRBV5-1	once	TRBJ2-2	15	CASSLASTYTGELFF	TGCGCCAGCAGCTTGGCCTCTACCTACACCGGGGAGCTGTTTTTT
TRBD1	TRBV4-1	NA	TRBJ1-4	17	CASMPGQRQTTNEKLFF	TGCGCCAGCATGCCGGGACAGCGACAAACAACTAATGAAAAACTGTTTTTT
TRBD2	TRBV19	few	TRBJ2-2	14	CAISSGLQSGELFF	TGTGCCATTTCTAGCGGGCTTCAATCCGGGGAGCTGTTTTTT